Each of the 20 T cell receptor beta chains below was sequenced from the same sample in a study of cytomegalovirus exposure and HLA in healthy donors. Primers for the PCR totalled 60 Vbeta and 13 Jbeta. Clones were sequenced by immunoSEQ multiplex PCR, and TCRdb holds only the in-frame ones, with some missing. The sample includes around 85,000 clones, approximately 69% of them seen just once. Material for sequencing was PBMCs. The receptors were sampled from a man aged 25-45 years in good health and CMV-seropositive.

The CDR3 protein is CASSVGSKRTSSYNEQFF. The CDR3 DNA is TGTGCCAGCAGCGTAGGAAGTAAGAGAACTAGCTCCTACAATGAGCAGTTCTTC. The chain combines TRBV9 with TRBJ2-1; weak D call: TRBD2 (5 bases). Germline values: CDR1 SGDLS, CDR2 YYNGEE. The ends were cut back, 0 bases at V and 0 bases at J, with 16 bases in the middle. The CDR3 consists of 18 residues. Together with reference TRBV9 and TRBJ2-1, the CDR3 gives the full variable domain: DSGVTQTPKHLITATGQRVTLRCSPRSGDLSVYWYQQSLDQGLQFLIQYYNGEERAKGNILERFSAQQFPDLHSELNLSSLELGDSALYFCASSVGSKRTSSYNEQFFGPGTRLTVL.

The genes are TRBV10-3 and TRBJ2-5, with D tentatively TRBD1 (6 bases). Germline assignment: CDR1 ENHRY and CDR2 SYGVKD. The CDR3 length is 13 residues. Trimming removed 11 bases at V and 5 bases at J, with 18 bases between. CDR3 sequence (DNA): TGTGCCTCAAATGTTAACAGGGAGGAGACCCAGTACTTC. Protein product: CASNVNREETQYF.

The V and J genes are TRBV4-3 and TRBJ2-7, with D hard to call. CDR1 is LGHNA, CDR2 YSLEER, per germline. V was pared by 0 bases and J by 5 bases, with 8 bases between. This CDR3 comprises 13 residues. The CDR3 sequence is CASSQDVQDEQYF. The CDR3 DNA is TGCGCCAGCAGCCAAGACGTACAAGACGAGCAGTACTTC.

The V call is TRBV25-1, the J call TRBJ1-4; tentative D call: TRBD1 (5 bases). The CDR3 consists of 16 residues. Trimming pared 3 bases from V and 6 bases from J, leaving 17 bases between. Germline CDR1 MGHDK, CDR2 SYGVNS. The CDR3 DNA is TGTGCCAGCAGTGATCCTGGGGGGAGAGGGTATGAAAAACTGTTTTTT. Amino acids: CASSDPGGRGYEKLFF.

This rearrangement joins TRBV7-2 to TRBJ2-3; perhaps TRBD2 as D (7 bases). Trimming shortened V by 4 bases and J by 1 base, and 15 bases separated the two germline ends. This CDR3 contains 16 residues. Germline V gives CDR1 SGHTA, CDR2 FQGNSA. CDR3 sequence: CASSSGGGLGTDTQYF. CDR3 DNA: TGTGCCAGCAGCTCTGGGGGGGGGCTGGGCACAGATACGCAGTATTTT.

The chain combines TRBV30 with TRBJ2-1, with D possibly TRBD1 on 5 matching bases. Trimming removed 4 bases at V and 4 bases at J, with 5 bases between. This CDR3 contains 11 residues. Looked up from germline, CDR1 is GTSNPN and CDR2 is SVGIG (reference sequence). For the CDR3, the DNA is TGTGCCTGGACAGGGTACAATGAGCAGTTCTTC. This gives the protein CAWTGYNEQFF.

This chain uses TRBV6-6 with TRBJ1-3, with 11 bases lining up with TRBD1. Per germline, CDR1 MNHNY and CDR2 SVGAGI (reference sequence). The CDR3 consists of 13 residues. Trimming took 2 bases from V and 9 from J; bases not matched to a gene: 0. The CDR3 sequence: CASSYGTGGTIYF. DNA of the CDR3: TGTGCCAGCAGTTACGGGACAGGGGGCACCATATATTTT.

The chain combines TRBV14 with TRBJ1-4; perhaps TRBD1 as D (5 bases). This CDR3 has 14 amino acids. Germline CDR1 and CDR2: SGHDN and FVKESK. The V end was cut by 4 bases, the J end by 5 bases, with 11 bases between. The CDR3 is CASSLRGGNEKLFF. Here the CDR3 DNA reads TGTGCCAGCAGCCTAAGGGGCGGAAATGAAAAACTGTTTTTT.

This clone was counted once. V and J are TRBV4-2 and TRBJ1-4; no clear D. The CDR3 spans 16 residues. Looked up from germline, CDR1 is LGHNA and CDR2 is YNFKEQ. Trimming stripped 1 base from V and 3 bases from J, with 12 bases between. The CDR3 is CASSQVHGGANEKLFF. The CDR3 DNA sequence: TGTGCCAGCAGCCAAGTCCATGGAGGAGCTAATGAAAAACTGTTTTTT.

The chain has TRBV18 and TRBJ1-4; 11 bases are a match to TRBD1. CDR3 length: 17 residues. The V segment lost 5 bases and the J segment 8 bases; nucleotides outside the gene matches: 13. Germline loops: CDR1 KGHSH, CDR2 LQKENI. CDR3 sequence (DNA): TGTGCCAGCTCATCGCAACGGACAGGGGGCGAGGGCGAAAAACTGTTTTTT. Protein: CASSSQRTGGEGEKLFF.

CDR3 nucleotides: TGCGCCAGCAGCTGGGACGGGGACACCTACGAGCAGTACTTC. This encodes CASSWDGDTYEQYF. The genes are TRBV5-1 and TRBJ2-7; D is possibly TRBD1 (6 bases). There are 14 residues in the CDR3. Trimming left V 3 bases short and J 2 bases short, with 12 bases between. CDR1 SGHRS and CDR2 YFSETQ come from the germline V gene.

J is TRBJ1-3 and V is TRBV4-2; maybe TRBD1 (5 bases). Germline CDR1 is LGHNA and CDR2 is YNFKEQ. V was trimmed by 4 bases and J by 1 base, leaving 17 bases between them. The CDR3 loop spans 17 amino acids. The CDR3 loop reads CASSRRSAGSSGNTIYF. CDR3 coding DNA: TGTGCCAGCAGCCGAAGGTCGGCAGGGTCGTCTGGAAACACCATATATTTT.

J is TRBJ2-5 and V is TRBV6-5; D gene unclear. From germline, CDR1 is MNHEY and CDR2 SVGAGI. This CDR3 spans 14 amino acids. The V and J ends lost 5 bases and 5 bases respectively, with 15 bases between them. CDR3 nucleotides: TGTGCCAGCAGTCCCCGGCCCTCCAGGGAGACCCAGTACTTC. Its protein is CASSPRPSRETQYF.

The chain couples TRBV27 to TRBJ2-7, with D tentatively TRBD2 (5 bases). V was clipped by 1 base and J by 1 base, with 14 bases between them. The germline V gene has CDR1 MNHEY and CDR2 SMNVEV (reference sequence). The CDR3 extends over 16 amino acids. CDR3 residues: CASSLFSPEGSYEQYF. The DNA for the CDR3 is TGTGCCAGCAGTTTATTTTCCCCAGAGGGATCCTACGAGCAGTACTTC.

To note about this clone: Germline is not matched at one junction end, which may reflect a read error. Here the CDR3 reads CASSLGPTGGYPF. CDR3 DNA sequence: TGTGCCAGCAGCCTGGGCCCGACGGGAGGCTACCCCTTC. V and J are TRBV7-9 and TRBJ1-2; D remains unclear. CDR3 size: 13 residues. Germline loops: CDR1 SEHNR, CDR2 FQNEAQ (reference sequence).

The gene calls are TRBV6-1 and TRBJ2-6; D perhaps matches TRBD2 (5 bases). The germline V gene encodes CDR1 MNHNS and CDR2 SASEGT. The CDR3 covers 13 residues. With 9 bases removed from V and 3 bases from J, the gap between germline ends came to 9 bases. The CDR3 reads CASSRGGANVLTF. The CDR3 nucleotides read TGTGCCAGTTCCCGGGGTGGGGCCAACGTCCTGACTTTC.

The CDR3 here is CASSPRKGQYTGELFF. The CDR3 DNA follows: TGCGCCAGCAGCCCGAGAAAGGGACAGTACACCGGGGAGCTGTTTTTT. The chain has TRBV4-1 and TRBJ2-2; the match to TRBD1 covers 7 bases. Losses at the gene ends were 4 bases for V and 3 bases for J; bases not matched to a gene: 8. Per the germline V gene, CDR1 is MGHRA and CDR2 is YSYEKL. The CDR3 runs 16 residues.

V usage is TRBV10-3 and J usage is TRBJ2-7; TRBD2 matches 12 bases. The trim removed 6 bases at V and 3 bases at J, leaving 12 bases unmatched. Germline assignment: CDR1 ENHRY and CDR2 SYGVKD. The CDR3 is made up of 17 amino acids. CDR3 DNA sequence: TGTGCCATCAGAGGCACCGGGACTAGCGGGTCAATCTACGAGCAGTACTTC. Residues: CAIRGTGTSGSIYEQYF.

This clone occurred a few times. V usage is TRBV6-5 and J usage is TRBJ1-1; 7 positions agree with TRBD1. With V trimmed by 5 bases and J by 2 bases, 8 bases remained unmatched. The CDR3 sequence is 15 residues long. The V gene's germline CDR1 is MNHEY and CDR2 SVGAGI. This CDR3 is CASSPYRGGNTEAFF. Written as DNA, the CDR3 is TGTGCCAGCAGTCCCTACAGGGGTGGAAACACTGAAGCTTTCTTT.

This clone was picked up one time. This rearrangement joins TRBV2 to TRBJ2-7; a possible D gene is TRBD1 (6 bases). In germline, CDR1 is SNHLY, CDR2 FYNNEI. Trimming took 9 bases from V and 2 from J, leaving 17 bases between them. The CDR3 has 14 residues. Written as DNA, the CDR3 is TGTGCCAGTGCCCCGGACAGTTTGACCTACGAGCAGTACTTC. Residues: CASAPDSLTYEQYF.